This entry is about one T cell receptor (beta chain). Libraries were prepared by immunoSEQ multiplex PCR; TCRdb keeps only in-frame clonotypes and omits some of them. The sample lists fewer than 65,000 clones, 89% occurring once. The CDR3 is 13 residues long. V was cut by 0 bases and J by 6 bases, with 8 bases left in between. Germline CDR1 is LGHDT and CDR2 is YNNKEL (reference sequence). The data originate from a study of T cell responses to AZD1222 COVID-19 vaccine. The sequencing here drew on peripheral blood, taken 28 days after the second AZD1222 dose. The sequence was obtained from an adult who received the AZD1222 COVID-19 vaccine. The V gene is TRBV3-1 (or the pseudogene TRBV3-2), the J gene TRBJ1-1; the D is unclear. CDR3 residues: CASSQEGRPEAFF. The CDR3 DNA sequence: TGTGCCAGCAGCCAAGAAGGGAGACCTGAAGCTTTCTTT.